These 29 T cell receptor beta chains came from one sample sequenced in a study of PD-1 blockade in classical Hodgkin lymphoma. Every patient experienced relapse after autologous stem cell transplantation, and brentuximab vedotin exposure varied. Assay used: immunoSEQ multiplex PCR; TCRdb lists only in-frame clones, some missing. In the table there are about 41,000 clones, about 70% of which are singletons. Material: peripheral blood mononuclear cells (PBMCs), obtained at baseline. Source of these receptors: a human donor with classical Hodgkin lymphoma.

The chain is built from TRBV6-5 and TRBJ1-1, with TRBD1 matching over 8 bases. Germline CDR1 MNHEY, CDR2 SVGAGI. The CDR3 has 14 residues. The junction had 6 bases not matched to a gene; V was cut back by 5 bases and J by 4 bases. In DNA, the CDR3 is TGTGCCAGCAGTCCCCGGACAGGGCCCACTGAAGCTTTCTTT. It yields the protein CASSPRTGPTEAFF.

This clone was observed a single time. The rearrangement joins TRBV6-6 to TRBJ2-1; a weak D match, TRBD2 (5 bases). This CDR3 is built from 13 residues. Trimming took 5 bases from V and 6 from J, leaving 11 bases between them. Germline V gives CDR1 MNHNY, CDR2 SVGAGI (reference sequence). The CDR3 sequence: CASSALALNEQFF. CDR3 in DNA: TGTGCCAGCAGTGCCCTAGCTCTCAATGAGCAGTTCTTC.

The chain carries TRBV28 and TRBJ2-7; 8 positions match TRBD1. V shed 8 bases, J shed 2 bases, and the junction held 11 bases outside the gene matches. CDR1 is MDHEN and CDR2 is SYDVKM in the germline V gene. This CDR3 is 15 amino acids long. The CDR3: CASWNPTGVTYEQYF. DNA of the CDR3: TGTGCCAGCTGGAATCCGACAGGGGTTACCTACGAGCAGTACTTC.

The rearrangement links TRBV7-9 to TRBJ2-7; perhaps TRBD1 as D (5 bases). Trimming pared 4 bases from V and 0 bases from J, leaving 13 bases between. CDR1 and CDR2 (germline): SEHNR, FQNEAQ (reference sequence). CDR3 length: 15 residues. This chain's CDR3 is CASSYVPGNSYEQYF. The CDR3 region has the DNA TGTGCCAGCAGCTACGTCCCAGGGAACTCCTACGAGCAGTACTTC.

This clone was counted once. CDR3 region: CASSLRGGGEGVFYEQYF. Written as DNA, the CDR3 is TGTGCCAGCAGCTTAAGAGGTGGCGGGGAAGGTGTGTTCTACGAGCAGTACTTC. The rearrangement uses TRBV7-3 and TRBJ2-7; a weak D match, TRBD2 (6 bases). Germline V gene data show CDR1 as SGHTA and CDR2 as FQGTGA. The CDR3 sequence is 18 residues long. Trimming stripped 1 base from V and 3 bases from J, with 22 bases between.

This clone was picked up a small number of times. This chain connects TRBV6-1 to TRBJ1-2; D remains unclear. The CDR3 runs to 15 residues. Trimming took off 0 bases at V and 6 bases at J, with 14 bases between the two ends. CDR1 and CDR2 (germline): MNHNS, SASEGT. The CDR3 sequence is CASSEASPGGDGYTF. The CDR3 coding sequence is TGTGCCAGCAGTGAAGCGTCCCCAGGCGGAGATGGCTACACCTTC.

A note on this clone: Within the sample, other DNA sequences also encode this same CDR3. The CDR3 sequence: CAWSVQGSYNEQFF. The CDR3 DNA sequence: TGTGCCTGGAGTGTACAGGGCAGCTACAATGAGCAGTTCTTC. The chain employs TRBV30 and TRBJ2-1, with a tentative D call TRBD1 (6 bases). Deletions cut 0 bases from V and 3 bases from J, with 9 bases between. This CDR3 contains 14 residues. The germline V gene encodes CDR1 GTSNPN and CDR2 SVGIG (reference sequence).

The gene calls are TRBV6-1 and TRBJ1-4, with 9 positions matching TRBD1. Unmatched junction bases numbered 8, after V lost 7 bases and J lost 8 bases. CDR1 is MNHNS, CDR2 SASEGT, per germline. This CDR3 comprises 14 residues. For the CDR3, the DNA is TGTGCCAGCATCATGGACAGGGGACGCGAAAAACTGTTTTTT. Residues: CASIMDRGREKLFF.

The genes are TRBV13 and TRBJ2-1; TRBD1 might be the D (6 bases). The CDR3 is made up of 13 amino acids. The V end lost 8 bases, the J end lost 1 base, and 9 bases lay between the germline ends. Germline lookup yields CDR1 PRHDT and CDR2 FYEKMQ (reference sequence). The CDR3 coding sequence is TGTGCCAGCGTCCAGGGGTCCTACAATGAGCAGTTCTTC. Translating it yields CASVQGSYNEQFF.

The chain combines TRBV6-1 with TRBJ1-1; D call uncertain. V gave up 6 bases and J gave up 4 bases, with 12 bases separating them. Germline CDR1 is MNHNS and CDR2 is SASEGT. The CDR3 runs 13 residues. The CDR3 spells CASRMEGPTEAFF. CDR3 in DNA: TGTGCCAGCAGGATGGAGGGCCCCACTGAAGCTTTCTTT.

The rearrangement joins TRBV7-6 to TRBJ2-2; D possibly corresponds to TRBD1 (6 bases). There are 15 residues in the CDR3. Trimming stripped 4 bases from V and 6 bases from J, with 15 bases between. Germline V lookup: CDR1 SGHVS, CDR2 FNYEAQ. CDR3 loop: CASSWSLQGPGELFF. The CDR3 DNA reads as TGTGCCAGCAGCTGGTCACTACAGGGTCCCGGGGAGCTGTTTTTT.

The chain recombines TRBV6-1 with TRBJ2-7; 7 nucleotides agree with TRBD1. Germline V CDR1 and CDR2: MNHNS, SASEGT. The J segment lost 1 base and the V segment lost 6 bases, leaving 6 bases of the junction unmatched. The CDR3 runs 14 residues. The CDR3 DNA follows: TGTGCCAGCAGGCACCCGGGACAGTCCTACGAGCAGTACTTC. Translated, it gives CASRHPGQSYEQYF.

The chain employs TRBV14 and TRBJ1-1, with 10 bases aligning to TRBD1. After removal of 0 bases from V and 0 bases from J, the junction contained 4 bases not matched to a gene. This CDR3 has 17 amino acids. CDR1 is SGHDN, CDR2 FVKESK, per germline. CDR3 sequence: CASSQDPGQGMNTEAFF. Written as DNA, the CDR3 is TGTGCCAGCAGCCAAGATCCGGGACAGGGGATGAACACTGAAGCTTTCTTT.

The rearrangement joins TRBV14 to TRBJ2-4; TRBD2 matches 16 bases. Germline V gene lookup returns CDR1 SGHDN and CDR2 FVKESK. The CDR3 extends over 20 amino acids. With 5 bases clipped from V and 0 bases from J, the junction kept 10 bases outside the gene matches. CDR3 in amino acids: CASSEGLAGGGPLAKNIQYF. In DNA, the CDR3 is TGTGCCAGCAGCGAGGGACTAGCGGGAGGGGGCCCTCTAGCCAAAAACATTCAGTACTTC.

The J gene is TRBJ2-6, the V gene TRBV28; D is possibly TRBD1 (7 bases). This CDR3 spans 18 amino acids. Germline V gene lookup returns CDR1 MDHEN and CDR2 SYDVKM. V gave up 7 bases and J gave up 0 bases, with 19 bases separating them. This CDR3 reads CASTGGQLLGSGANVLTF. In nucleotides, the CDR3 is TGTGCCAGCACCGGGGGACAGTTGCTTGGCTCTGGGGCCAACGTCCTGACTTTC.

The chain employs TRBV11-2 and TRBJ1-5, with D possibly being TRBD1 (6 bases). V gave up 1 base and J gave up 7 bases, with 14 bases separating them. Germline loops: CDR1 SGHAT, CDR2 FQNNGV. The CDR3 runs 15 residues. CDR3 residues: CASSLVTGLRQPQHF. The CDR3 region has the DNA TGTGCCAGCAGCTTAGTCACAGGGCTCCGGCAGCCCCAGCATTTT.

This chain connects TRBV7-9 to TRBJ1-4; tentative D call: TRBD1 (5 bases). This CDR3 has 14 residues. Trimming left V 7 bases short and J 7 bases short, with 16 bases between. Germline-derived CDR1 and CDR2 are SEHNR and FQNEAQ (reference sequence). CDR3 in amino acids: CASTEARGGEKLFF. The CDR3 DNA follows: TGTGCCAGCACCGAGGCTCGGGGGGGTGAAAAACTGTTTTTT.

A few counts support this clone. The chain employs TRBV10-1 and TRBJ2-2; the match to TRBD1 covers 7 bases. The trim removed 2 bases at V and 5 bases at J, leaving 14 bases unmatched. The CDR3 length is 18 residues. Germline V CDR1 and CDR2: WNHNN, SYGVQD (reference sequence). The CDR3 bases are TGCGCCAGCAGTGAGGGGGGACAGTTCCTATCGAGGACCGGGGAGCTGTTTTTT. As protein: CASSEGGQFLSRTGELFF.

The chain has TRBV7-6 and TRBJ1-5; D gene ambiguous. The CDR3 is 14 amino acids. V shed 1 base and J shed 2 bases, with 6 bases lying between them. In germline, CDR1 is SGHVS, CDR2 FNYEAQ. CDR3 DNA sequence: TGTGCCAGCAGCTTAGGACTGGGCAATCAGCCCCAGCATTTT. It is translated as CASSLGLGNQPQHF.

The chain employs TRBV11-3 and TRBJ2-7; no firm D call. V lost 4 bases and J 2 bases, leaving 9 bases between the germline ends. Per the germline V gene, CDR1 is SGHNT and CDR2 is YENEEA. The CDR3 totals 13 residues. In nucleotides, the CDR3 is TGTGCCAGCAGCTCCGGAGCCCCCTACGAGCAGTACTTC. Amino acid sequence: CASSSGAPYEQYF.

The CDR3 here is CASSLKTDTQYF. The CDR3 nucleotides are TGCGCCAGCAGCTTGAAAACAGATACGCAGTATTTT. The J gene is TRBJ2-3, the V gene TRBV5-1; D is unclear. V dropped 1 base and J dropped 3 bases, with 3 bases sitting between them. This CDR3 spans 12 amino acids. Germline lookup yields CDR1 SGHRS and CDR2 YFSETQ.

The rearrangement links TRBV27 to TRBJ2-7; the D gene is possibly TRBD2 (6 bases). Trimming cost V 0 bases and J 3 bases, with 12 bases left between them. This CDR3 contains 15 residues. In germline, CDR1 is MNHEY, CDR2 SMNVEV (reference sequence). The CDR3 nucleotides are TGTGCCAGCAGTTTATCGGCTAGCGCTGTCTACGAGCAGTACTTC. It yields the protein CASSLSASAVYEQYF.

CDR3 region: CASNPTVGPLRQPQHF. Written as DNA, the CDR3 is TGTGCCAGTAACCCTACAGTAGGCCCCCTCCGTCAGCCCCAGCATTTT. This chain links TRBV19 with TRBJ1-5; D call uncertain. The CDR3 spans 16 residues. The V end was cut by 7 bases, the J end by 6 bases, with 22 bases between. Germline-derived CDR1 and CDR2 are LNHDA and SQIVND (reference sequence).

The rearrangement links TRBV21-1 to TRBJ2-7. TRBV21-1 is recorded as a pseudogene. The CDR3 totals 16 residues. This CDR3 reads CASSKGDRRSSYEQYF. Here the CDR3 DNA reads TGTGCCAGCAGCAAAGGGGATCGGCGGAGCTCCTACGAGCAGTACTTC.

The chain employs TRBV2 and TRBJ1-2, with D possibly being TRBD1 (5 bases). Trimming removed 0 bases from V and 4 bases from J, with 12 bases in between. The CDR3 length is 15 residues. Germline CDR1 reads SNHLY; CDR2 reads FYNNEI. The CDR3 is CASSEAGERGYGYTF. The DNA for the CDR3 is TGTGCCAGCAGTGAAGCCGGGGAGAGGGGCTATGGCTACACCTTC.

The rearrangement links TRBV18 to TRBJ2-5; TRBD2 aligns across 7 bases. This CDR3 has 15 residues. With V trimmed by 1 base and J by 2 bases, 4 bases remained unmatched. Germline CDR1 and CDR2: KGHSH and LQKENI. The CDR3 bases are TGTGCCAGCTCACCACTCTCGGGGGGTCAAGAGACCCAGTACTTC. This translates into CASSPLSGGQETQYF.

This clone is medium-sized within its sample. This chain joins TRBV7-9 and TRBJ2-7, with TRBD1 identical over 9 bases. With V trimmed by 5 bases and J by 4 bases, 6 bases remained unmatched. The germline CDR1 and CDR2 sequences are SEHNR and FQNEAQ (reference sequence). The CDR3 is 14 residues long. CDR3 protein: CASSPPGTGYEQYF. The CDR3 bases are TGTGCCAGCAGCCCCCCCGGGACAGGGTACGAGCAGTACTTC.

This clone was counted a single time. The V gene is TRBV7-3, the J gene TRBJ2-7; D may be TRBD1 or TRBD2 (5 bases each). The CDR3 contains 15 residues. V was trimmed by 0 bases and J by 2 bases, leaving 11 bases between them. Per germline, CDR1 SGHTA and CDR2 FQGTGA. The CDR3 sequence is CASSLTGVGTYEQYF. The CDR3 DNA is TGTGCCAGCAGCTTAACGGGGGTGGGGACCTACGAGCAGTACTTC. The whole variable domain, remainder taken from reference TRBV7-3 and TRBJ2-7, is GAGVSQTPSNKVTEKGKYVELRCDPISGHTALYWYRQSLGQGPEFLIYFQGTGAADDSGLPNDRFFAVRPEGSVSTLKIQRTERGDSAVYLCASSLTGVGTYEQYFGPGTRLTVT.

The V and J genes are TRBV7-2 and TRBJ2-7, with TRBD1 identical over 8 bases. Trimming removed 5 bases from V and 6 bases from J; junction bases left unmatched: 6. This CDR3 has 13 amino acids. From germline, CDR1 is SGHTA and CDR2 FQGNSA. Here the CDR3 DNA reads TGTGCCAGCAGCCTTCTAGGACAGGGCGAGCAGTACTTC. This sequence encodes CASSLLGQGEQYF. The full variable domain, in which reference TRBV7-2 and TRBJ2-7 provide the parts outside the CDR3, is GAGVSQSPSNKVTEKGKDVELRCDPISGHTALYWYRQSLGQGLEFLIYFQGNSAPDKSGLPSDRFSAERTGGSVSTLTIQRTQQEDSAVYLCASSLLGQGEQYFGPGTRLTVT.